This T cell receptor beta chain was documented in a study of regulatory T cells in long-lasting Graves disease. Arm-PCR of CDR3 regions and iRepertoire HTBI primers were the basis on which TCR beta libraries were built. TCRdb used MiXCR to reprocess the multiplex PCR reads, holding one entry per CDR3 protein. Altogether 600,000 to 800,000 distinct CDR3 sequences are present, about 30% being singletons, with the ten largest covering roughly 41%. Only a few counts were recorded for this clonotype. What it binds is not known. The CDR3 loop spans 15 amino acids. Trimming took off 5 bases at V and 4 bases at J, with 17 bases between the two ends. Looked up from germline, CDR1 is MNHNS and CDR2 is SASEGT. Findings and caveats of the study: Persistent disease showed a preference for TRBV28, TRBJ1-2 and TRBJ2-5. TCR diversity in persistent Graves' patients was below that of newly diagnosed ones. Clonotypes that were public and shared totalled 2,500 to 3,500 in persistent patients versus over 800 in new patients.

Time point here: persistent/refractory GD, antithyroid drugs over 5 years with positive TRAb. With RNA extracted from PBMCs as input, the TCR library was made. The clonotype was recovered from a female donor with Graves disease. The chain employs TRBV6-1 and TRBJ2-5; the D call may be TRBD1 or TRBD2 (5 bases each). Here the sequenced sample was peripheral blood mononuclear cells (PBMCs), taken when the disease was refractory, from a patient treated with antithyroid drugs. CDR3: CASSIHTRGPETQYF. The CDR3 bases are TGTGCCAGCAGTATACATACTAGGGGCCCAGAGACCCAGTACTTC.